The rows below give T cell receptor beta chains drawn from one sample of a study of radiotherapy plus CTLA-4 blockade in lung cancer. Sequenced by immunoSEQ multiplex PCR; TCRdb stores in-frame clones only, minus some. The sample has 130,000 or so clones, over 80% seen once. The source material was peripheral blood, sampled from a patient treated with radiotherapy plus ipilimumab. These receptors all come from a human donor with non-small cell lung cancer that progressed on radiotherapy plus ipilimumab. Each CDR3 is given with its conserved first and last residue. D genes are given only for firm matches. Some rows mark clone size as missing; the rest say once, few, many or name a class of expanded clone.

d_gene,v_gene,abundance,j_gene,CDR3nt,CDR3aa
-,TRBV7-8,once,TRBJ1-2,TGTGCCAGCAGCTTAGATATAGGGCAGCTTGGGTATGGCTACACCTTC,CASSLDIGQLGYGYTF
-,TRBV30,-,TRBJ1-5,TGTGCCTGGAGTCGGGCGAATAGCAATCAGCCCCAGCATTTT,CAWSRANSNQPQHF
-,TRBV5-1,-,TRBJ2-2,TGCGCCAGCAACTACCGCCCCACCGGGGAGCTGTTTTTT,CASNYRPTGELFF
-,TRBV6-1,-,TRBJ2-7,TGTGCCGGGGGGTTAGATAGCGGACCCACCTACGAGCAGTACTTC,CAGGLDSGPTYEQYF
-,TRBV6-6,-,TRBJ1-5,TGTGCCAGCAGGGACTACAATCAGCCCCAGCATTTT,CASRDYNQPQHF
TRBD1,TRBV7-9,-,TRBJ1-1,TGTGCCAGCAGCTTAGAATCAGGGGGTAGCACTGAAGCTTTCTTT,CASSLESGGSTEAFF
-,TRBV4-2,once,TRBJ1-4,TGTGCCAGCAGCCAAGATTGGGAAGGGGGGCTTGGCGAAAAACTGTTTTTT,CASSQDWEGGLGEKLFF
-,TRBV4-1,-,TRBJ2-7,TGCGCCAGCAGCCAAGAGCGGGGCTCCTACGAGCAGTACTTC,CASSQERGSYEQYF
-,TRBV5-1,-,TRBJ2-2,TGCGCCAGCAGCTTGGAAGTCCAGGCCAGTGGCGGGGAGCTGTTTTTT,CASSLEVQASGGELFF
-,TRBV5-1,few,TRBJ2-5,TGCGCCAGCAGCTTGGCTGAGACCCAGTACTTC,CASSLAETQYF
-,TRBV6-5,-,TRBJ1-5,TGTGCCAGCAGGAGGGGGGGTAGGGATCAGCCCCAGCATTTT,CASRRGGRDQPQHF
-,TRBV29-1,-,TRBJ1-2,TGCAGCGTTGCCCGGGAATGGGGGGTAGGCTATGGCTACACCTTC,CSVAREWGVGYGYTF
-,TRBV2,-,TRBJ2-1,TGTGCCAGCAAAAACAATGAGCAGTTCTTC,CASKNNEQFF
-,TRBV7-3,-,TRBJ1-1,TGTGCCAGCAGCTTAATGGCAGCTTTGAACACTGAAGCTTTCTTT,CASSLMAALNTEAFF
-,TRBV6-6,-,TRBJ1-1,TGTGCCAGCAGTTACGGGGGCGGCACTGAAGCTTTCTTT,CASSYGGGTEAFF
TRBD1,TRBV5-1,-,TRBJ1-2,TGCGCCAGCAGCTTGGGATCTGCCTGGAATGACAGGGTCAGTACTGGCTACACCTTC,CASSLGSAWNDRVSTGYTF
TRBD2,TRBV10-1,-,TRBJ2-1,TGCGCCAGCGGGACCGGGACTAGCGGCGAGCAGTTCTTC,CASGTGTSGEQFF
-,TRBV6-1,-,TRBJ1-2,TGTGCCAGCAGTGAATTTCGGAGCTATGGCTACACCTTC,CASSEFRSYGYTF
-,TRBV5-4,few,TRBJ2-7,TGTGCCAGCAGCTTCGGCGGACAGTACGAGCAGTACTTC,CASSFGGQYEQYF
-,TRBV18,-,TRBJ2-2,TGTGCCAGCTCACCGTCGGGACACCAACCCACCGGGGAGCTGTTTTTT,CASSPSGHQPTGELFF
TRBD2,TRBV7-3,-,TRBJ2-1,TGTGCCAGCAGCCCGGGAGGGGGTGAGCAGTTCTTC,CASSPGGGEQFF
TRBD1,TRBV7-3,-,TRBJ1-1,TGTGCCAGCAGCTTAGAACCGGGACAGGGGCTAATGAACACTGAAGCTTTCTTT,CASSLEPGQGLMNTEAFF
-,TRBV6-6,-,TRBJ2-1,TGTGCCAGCAGCTTCCCACAGGCGACCAATGAGCAGTTCTTC,CASSFPQATNEQFF
-,TRBV28,few,TRBJ1-5,TGTGCCAGCAGCCGTCCCGTCGGTCCCCAGCCCCAGCATTTT,CASSRPVGPQPQHF
TRBD2,TRBV4-1,-,TRBJ2-1,TGCGCCAGCAGCCAAGATCAGCGGACTAGCGGGAGTAAAGTTGATGAGCGTGAGCAGTTCTTC,CASSQDQRTSGSKVDEREQFF
TRBD1,TRBV7-9,-,TRBJ2-7,TGTGCCAGCAGCGGGGGACAGGTCTACGAGCAGTACTTC,CASSGGQVYEQYF
TRBD2,TRBV11-2,once,TRBJ2-3,TGTGCCAGCAGCGTCCGTAGCGGGAGTAGCACAGATACGCAGTATTTT,CASSVRSGSSTDTQYF
TRBD1,TRBV19,-,TRBJ2-3,TGTGCCAGTAGTATGACAGGGGCAACCGATACGCAGTATTTT,CASSMTGATDTQYF
TRBD2,TRBV7-2,-,TRBJ2-7,TGTGCCAGCAGCTTAGAGGGGTCTAGCGGGAGGGCGGCGCAGTACTTC,CASSLEGSSGRAAQYF
-,TRBV6-5,-,TRBJ2-5,TGTGCCAGCAGACCGGGACAACCGGGGGGGACCCAGTACTTC,CASRPGQPGGTQYF
TRBD1,TRBV9,-,TRBJ2-3,TGTGCCAGCACCCCCGGACAGGGTCGAGATACGCAGTATTTT,CASTPGQGRDTQYF
TRBD1,TRBV10-1,-,TRBJ2-2,TGCGCCAGCAGTGACCCGACAGGGGGCAGCGGGGAGCTGTTTTTT,CASSDPTGGSGELFF
-,TRBV6-4,-,TRBJ1-1,TGTGCCAGCAGTCCCGTGGCAGGGCTCCTCATGAACACTGAAGCTTTCTTT,CASSPVAGLLMNTEAFF
-,TRBV2,-,TRBJ2-3,TGTGCCAGCAGTATTAGCACAGATACGCAGTATTTT,CASSISTDTQYF
-,TRBV2,-,TRBJ1-2,TGTGCCAGCAGTGAAAGTCGCTTTTACGGCTACACCTTC,CASSESRFYGYTF
-,TRBV5-8,-,TRBJ1-2,TGTGCCAGCAGCTACTCCGGGACTTATGGCTACACCTTC,CASSYSGTYGYTF
-,TRBV27,-,TRBJ1-5,TGTGCCAGCAGTTACAGGGATAATCAGCCCCAGCATTTT,CASSYRDNQPQHF
-,TRBV5-1,-,TRBJ2-7,TGCGCCAGCAGCCCTTCCCTAGCGCAGGAGCAGTACTTC,CASSPSLAQEQYF
-,TRBV5-1,once,TRBJ1-2,TGCGCCAGCAGCTTGGAAATATCTAACTATGGCTACACCTTC,CASSLEISNYGYTF
TRBD1,TRBV25-1,-,TRBJ1-1,TGTGCCAGCAGTGGACAGGGGGGCACTGAAGCTTTCTTT,CASSGQGGTEAFF
-,TRBV18,-,TRBJ1-1,TGTGCCAGCTCACCGACGGGGAATAGGAACACTGAAGCTTTCTTT,CASSPTGNRNTEAFF
-,TRBV5-1,-,TRBJ2-7,TGCGCCAGCAGCTGGAGTGAGGGGGAGAAGCACTTC,CASSWSEGEKHF
-,TRBV12-5,few,TRBJ2-5,TGTGCTAGTGGTTTGGGGGAGACCCAGTACTTC,CASGLGETQYF
-,TRBV2,-,TRBJ1-1,TGTGCCAGCAGCGATTCAGCCGTGGGAGGGGGGCAGGCTTTCTTT,CASSDSAVGGGQAFF
-,TRBV6-6,-,TRBJ2-1,TGTGCCAGCAGTGAGGACTGGCCCCCAGAGCAGTTCTTC,CASSEDWPPEQFF
-,TRBV5-1,-,TRBJ2-3,TGCGCCAGCAGCTTGGGAGGGAGGAAGGCAGATACGCAGTATTTT,CASSLGGRKADTQYF
-,TRBV2,-,TRBJ1-2,TGTGCCAGCATCCCGACAGGTCGGTCGGGTTATGGCTACACCTTC,CASIPTGRSGYGYTF
-,TRBV19,-,TRBJ1-3,TGTGCCAGTAGTCCCTCGGGGCACTCTGGAAACACCATATATTTT,CASSPSGHSGNTIYF
-,TRBV7-3,-,TRBJ2-6,TGTGCCAGCAGCGTCCAGGGGTCCTCTGGGGCCAACGTCCTGACTTTC,CASSVQGSSGANVLTF
-,TRBV6-5,-,TRBJ2-7,TGTGCCAGCAGTTCCGCCGGCAGCTCCTACGAGCAGTACTTC,CASSSAGSSYEQYF
TRBD2,TRBV9,-,TRBJ2-7,TGTGCCAGCAGCGCGGGGACTAGCGGGTTCTACGAGCAGTACTTC,CASSAGTSGFYEQYF
TRBD1,TRBV18,-,TRBJ2-7,TGTGCCAGCTCGTACTCGGGACAGGGTCCCTACGAGCAGTACTTC,CASSYSGQGPYEQYF
-,TRBV5-1,once,TRBJ2-2,TGCGCCAGCAGCCTGGGCTACGCCGGGGAGCTGTTTTTT,CASSLGYAGELFF
-,TRBV30,-,TRBJ1-3,TGTGCCTGGACTATGGGGATCCTCTCTGGAAACACCATATATTTT,CAWTMGILSGNTIYF
-,TRBV5-1,-,TRBJ1-1,TGCGGCCCGCCTCGGACAGTCCCTGAAGCTTTCTTT,CGPPRTVPEAFF
-,TRBV11-2,-,TRBJ1-2,TGTGCCAGCAGACCCGACGGACCCTATGGCTACACCTTC,CASRPDGPYGYTF
-,TRBV5-5,-,TRBJ2-7,TGTGCCAGCAGCTTGGAAAAGCCCCCGGTAAACGAGCAGTACTTC,CASSLEKPPVNEQYF
-,TRBV19,-,TRBJ1-1,TGTGCCAGTAGCCTAAGAACTGGGAACACTGAAGCTTTCTTT,CASSLRTGNTEAFF
TRBD2,TRBV6-1,-,TRBJ2-1,TGTGCCAGCACTGCACTAGCGAAGTACAATGAGCAGTTCTTC,CASTALAKYNEQFF
-,TRBV27,once,TRBJ2-7,TGTGCCAGCAGTGGAACTCCCCAGGGCGAGCAGTACTTC,CASSGTPQGEQYF